These 5 T cell receptor beta chains came from one sample sequenced in a study of blood T cell repertoires in COVID-19 (dated by TCRdb to 2020 to 2022). The library was generated by the immunoSEQ multiplex PCR assay. TCRdb retrieved this table from immuneACCESS and kept in-frame rearrangements only. Not all clones are present; in checked studies, unresolved V genes account for under half, and no reason is known for the remainder. The sample records 250,000 to 300,000 clones, 90% of which are singletons. The top ten constitute 6% to 8% of the sample. Sequenced input: peripheral blood. Every receptor here comes from a woman in her forties or fifties with COVID-19, enrolled during active disease.

This chain links TRBV19 with TRBJ2-7; D perhaps matches TRBD2 (7 bases). Trimming left V 5 bases short and J 2 bases short, with 13 bases between. The CDR3 has 14 residues. CDR1 is LNHDA and CDR2 is SQIVND in the germline V gene (reference sequence). This CDR3 reads CASSPQGLTYEQYF. As DNA, the CDR3 is TGTGCCAGTAGTCCACAGGGACTAACCTACGAGCAGTACTTC.

This clone was seen only once. The genes are TRBV9 and TRBJ2-1; 8 bases map to TRBD2. Germline loops: CDR1 SGDLS, CDR2 YYNGEE. The V gene end was trimmed by 6 bases and the J gene end by 9 bases; junction bases not matched to a gene: 11. The CDR3 is 14 residues long. CDR3 in amino acids: CASNWAGGRGEQFF. CDR3 sequence (DNA): TGTGCCAGCAACTGGGCGGGAGGCCGGGGTGAGCAGTTCTTC.

The J gene is TRBJ2-7, the V gene TRBV4-1; 10 bases align to TRBD2. The CDR3 loop spans 17 amino acids. CDR1 is MGHRA and CDR2 is YSYEKL in the germline V gene. The J segment lost 1 base and the V segment lost 4 bases, leaving 10 bases of the junction unmatched. CDR3 residues: CASSRMAGTSASYEQYF. In DNA form, the CDR3 reads TGCGCCAGCAGCCGGATGGCGGGGACTAGCGCTTCCTACGAGCAGTACTTC.

This clone was counted a single time. The rearrangement joins TRBV14 to TRBJ1-5; possible D gene TRBD1, 5 bases. Per germline, CDR1 SGHDN and CDR2 FVKESK. Between the trimmed V and J ends, which lost 0 bases and 4 bases, there was a span of 25 bases. The CDR3 runs to 20 residues. DNA for the CDR3: TGTGCCAGCAGCCAAGACCTCAGAGACAGTCAAATTCCCCAAAATCAGCCCCAGCATTTT. Protein sequence: CASSQDLRDSQIPQNQPQHF.

This clone was counted once. The chain is built from TRBV29-1 and TRBJ2-3; TRBD1 matches 7 bases. Trimming removed 7 bases from V and 0 bases from J; junction bases left unmatched: 4. The CDR3 has 13 residues. CDR1 is SQVTM, CDR2 ANQGSEA, per germline. The CDR3 sequence: CSARRGSTDTQYF. The CDR3 DNA follows: TGCAGCGCGCGCAGGGGGAGCACAGATACGCAGTATTTT.